This entry features one TCR beta chain sequence. Its antigen is unknown. Base qualities are not recorded, but no much larger clone differs from it by a single base. Using the deep immunoSEQ assay, multiplex PCR amplified TCR CDR3 regions from genomic DNA. Extracted genomic DNA from each cell subset was distributed evenly across all wells of several immunoSEQ 96-well plates, and each plate was treated as a replicate. For sorted subsets, 150 to 200 ng genomic DNA, equal to about 30,000 T cell genomes, was loaded into each replicate PCR. The purified libraries were quantified using a Qubit 3.0 fluorometer, sized with a Bioanalyzer 2100, and then quantified again using the KAPA Library Quantification kit. Every immunoSEQ 96-well plate was sequenced on a separate single-read 150-cycle Illumina NextSeq 550 flow cell. Under the source paper's analysis protocol: Because the immunoSEQ output held only junctional sequences and lacked quality scores, the filtering could not match the filtering applied to full-length reads. Sequences were annotated with PyIR, a Python wrapper for IgBLAST v1.9, and V/J genes and CDR3 were assigned using IMGT germline references. Reads with weak V/J assignments (E-value above 1e-6), missing CDR3, stop codons, out-of-frame junctions, or ambiguous translated residues were removed. V3J clonotypes were defined as sequences sharing an identical inferred V gene, J gene, and CDR3 amino acid sequence. Percentage overlap between repertoires was computed as shared unique clonotypes divided by the size of the smaller repertoire. RTK rarefaction, the Chao1 estimator, and Recon v2.1 estimates of unobserved clonotypes were used to assess repertoire richness. For all TCRbeta clonotypes obtained by the gDNA method from several donors, generation probabilities were computed with OLGA. TCRdb took over this immuneACCESS table, retaining in-frame rearrangements with V and J assigned. Such tables are incomplete; in checked studies, under half of the missing clones stem from an unresolved V gene, and the remainder is unexplained. Clonal size and the V and J genes are those of that table, whereas D and trimming came from the DNA. The sample has 750,000 to 1,000,000 clones on record, 80% to 95% of them singletons. Of the sample, around 24% is held by the ten largest clones.

The data are from a study of shared clonotypes between healthy human individuals (dated by TCRdb to 2019 to 2021). Regarding the study in general: A couple of women and a few men aged 18 to 49 years were included in the cohort. Leukapheresis yielded between about 0.9 and 10 billion PBMCs per donor. The study deeply sequenced blood TCR repertoires of several healthy adults to estimate repertoire size and the extent of clonotype sharing between individuals. Different laboratories and diverse techniques were used to prepare libraries and sequence TCR repertoires, to increase sequencing depth and limit assay-specific biases. For each donor, CD4 naive and CD4 memory were each run on three plates, CD8 naive on two plates, and CD8 memory on one plate. Broader findings and caveats from the paper: Because the study included a small number of donors, the genetic and exposure-history diversity represented was limited. Estimated clonotype richness was generally larger for naive than for memory subsets. Clonotypes shared by all four sorted-subset donors showed higher generation probabilities than non-shared clonotypes. Rarefaction of sorted-subset datasets indicated incomplete sequencing despite the large sequencing depth. About 5% of naive CD4, roughly 3.6% of naive CD8, roughly 2.5% of memory CD4, and roughly 0.4% of memory CD8 clonotypes were shared across several donors. Only blood was sampled, and tissue TCR repertoires likely differ from those in blood. Based on pairwise subsampling, the degree of clonotype sharing among donors was expected to be affected by sequencing depth.

CD8 naive samples were CD45RO-negative cells positively selected for CCR7, giving a CD45RA+CCR7+ population that excluded TemRA cells. Healthy HIV-negative adults with no recently reported acute infections or vaccinations were included as donors. Every donor was a Caucasian adult residing in Nashville, Tennessee, USA. Blood was collected by leukapheresis, and PBMCs were isolated by Ficoll-Histopaque density gradient centrifugation and then cryopreserved in liquid nitrogen vapor phase. Analytical flow cytometry was used to check the purity and quantity of every magnetically sorted T cell population. Each sorted fraction had its genomic DNA isolated and then quantified by UV absorbance on a Nanodrop 2000c. The clonotype was recovered from a man aged 25-45 years in good health. The specimen sequenced was naive CD8+ T cells sorted from blood. What the cell subset or site label conveys for this sample: CD45RA+CCR7+.

The DNA sequence follows: TGCGCCAGCAGTCTCGTACAGATATCCCGCTCCTACGAGCAGTACTTC. This encodes CASSLVQISRSYEQYF. Recombination joined TRBV23-1 with TRBJ2-7; the D gene cannot be named for sure. TRBV23-1 is known as an ORF, though its function is uncertain. The V end loses 4 bases and the J end loses 0 bases, and a stretch of 16 bases separates them. The CDR3 covers 16 residues, taking in both the cysteine and the phenylalanine. The entry retains the CDR3 DNA only, 48 bases that are in frame from base 1.